This is a list of T cell receptor beta chains from one sample in a study of CD8+ T cells in alopecia areata. Only in-frame clones appear in the TCRdb table, and some are missing; sequencing was by immunoSEQ multiplex PCR. The sample yields about 76,000 clones, 29% seen once. This specimen consisted of CD8+ T cells sorted from blood, obtained at week 4, from a patient treated with tofacitinib. Source of these receptors: a human donor with alopecia areata. Each CDR3 is given with its conserved first and last residue.

j_call: TRBJ2-1
v_call: TRBV29-1
cdr3_aa: CSVEGLAGGSSYNEQFF

j_call: TRBJ2-7
v_call: TRBV18
cdr3_aa: CASSGDSDEQYF

j_call: TRBJ1-2
v_call: TRBV9
cdr3_aa: CASSPRTNPTGYTF

j_call: TRBJ1-1
v_call: TRBV19
cdr3_aa: CASRPGGSSKAEAFF

j_call: TRBJ2-7
v_call: TRBV29-1
cdr3_aa: CSAVYEQYF

j_call: TRBJ2-7
v_call: TRBV28
cdr3_aa: CASSYIAEAYEQYF

j_call: TRBJ2-1
v_call: TRBV7-2
cdr3_aa: CASSFVPNSYNEQFF

j_call: TRBJ2-6
v_call: TRBV11-2
cdr3_aa: CASIRGGGANVLTF

j_call: TRBJ1-2
v_call: TRBV2
cdr3_aa: CASHLGGVYGYTF

j_call: TRBJ1-3
v_call: TRBV15
cdr3_aa: CATSQNRDLFPNTIYF

j_call: TRBJ1-1
v_call: TRBV30
cdr3_aa: CAWSVRGGDTEAFF

j_call: TRBJ2-7
v_call: TRBV6-1
cdr3_aa: CASSGGQTYEQYF

j_call: TRBJ2-7
v_call: TRBV9
cdr3_aa: CASSQFPGQAYEQYF

j_call: TRBJ1-1
v_call: TRBV7-9
cdr3_aa: CASSLKVEGTEAFF

j_call: TRBJ1-2
v_call: TRBV9
cdr3_aa: CASSVGGIRDYGYTF

j_call: TRBJ1-1
v_call: TRBV7-6
cdr3_aa: CASSWGRGNEAFF

j_call: TRBJ1-1
v_call: TRBV5-6
cdr3_aa: CASTDLGQTEAFF

j_call: TRBJ2-1
v_call: TRBV29-1
cdr3_aa: CSVGTGGNEQFF

j_call: TRBJ2-5
v_call: TRBV10-3
cdr3_aa: CAISEWPGKETQYF

j_call: TRBJ2-5
v_call: TRBV29-1
cdr3_aa: CSVRGWQAIQETQYF

j_call: TRBJ2-1
v_call: TRBV29-1
cdr3_aa: CSADGYNEQFF

j_call: TRBJ2-7
v_call: TRBV4-1
cdr3_aa: CASSQVAGVSYEQYF

j_call: TRBJ2-2
v_call: TRBV25-1
cdr3_aa: CASRETNTGELFF

j_call: TRBJ2-7
v_call: TRBV11-2
cdr3_aa: CASSWGGYEQYF

j_call: TRBJ1-4
v_call: TRBV4-1
cdr3_aa: CASSLPGMEEKLFF

j_call: TRBJ1-2
v_call: TRBV9
cdr3_aa: CASRAAHYGYTF

j_call: TRBJ2-5
v_call: TRBV25-1
cdr3_aa: CASRPDTGTQYF

j_call: TRBJ1-5
v_call: TRBV4-1
cdr3_aa: CASSQVDGGPQHF

j_call: TRBJ2-7
v_call: TRBV19
cdr3_aa: CASGAGAGGPYEQYF

j_call: TRBJ2-7
v_call: TRBV29-1
cdr3_aa: CSVAGGLAYEQYF

j_call: TRBJ2-6
v_call: TRBV29-1
cdr3_aa: CSAAHSGANVLTF

j_call: TRBJ2-1
v_call: TRBV5-1
cdr3_aa: CASTTSGRYNEQFF

j_call: TRBJ2-7
v_call: TRBV7-9
cdr3_aa: CASSLANRGQYF

j_call: TRBJ2-4
v_call: TRBV2
cdr3_aa: CASRPDEGWDIQYF

j_call: TRBJ1-5
v_call: TRBV2
cdr3_aa: CASMRGIGNQPQHF

j_call: TRBJ2-4
v_call: TRBV29-1
cdr3_aa: CSVEDRGTAKVPNIQYF

j_call: TRBJ2-5
v_call: TRBV19
cdr3_aa: CASSMYYQETQYF

j_call: TRBJ2-5
v_call: TRBV7-2
cdr3_aa: CASSSSTGTKETQYF

j_call: TRBJ2-3
v_call: TRBV9
cdr3_aa: CASSLQGEGDTQYF

j_call: TRBJ2-7
v_call: TRBV11-2
cdr3_aa: CASSLVPPDLSVAGYEQYF

j_call: TRBJ2-5
v_call: TRBV7-9
cdr3_aa: CASSLTETQYF

j_call: TRBJ1-2
v_call: TRBV28
cdr3_aa: CASSLLPREGTYGYTF

j_call: TRBJ2-3
v_call: TRBV29-1
cdr3_aa: CSAYQVLGTDTQYF

j_call: TRBJ2-7
v_call: TRBV29-1
cdr3_aa: CSVELAGDYEQYF

j_call: TRBJ2-1
v_call: TRBV29-1
cdr3_aa: CSVDSGTGLRYNEQFF

j_call: TRBJ1-2
v_call: TRBV29-1
cdr3_aa: CSVDVRGLVYGYTF

j_call: TRBJ1-2
v_call: TRBV7-9
cdr3_aa: CASSLPAVANYGYTF

j_call: TRBJ2-1
v_call: TRBV4-1
cdr3_aa: CASSQVGLAGGNEQFF

j_call: TRBJ2-7
v_call: TRBV29-1
cdr3_aa: CSAQGGVSYEQYF

j_call: TRBJ2-5
v_call: TRBV4-3
cdr3_aa: CASSQDWGGETQYF

j_call: TRBJ2-5
v_call: TRBV9
cdr3_aa: CASSVNSPGQAGQETQYF

j_call: TRBJ2-3
v_call: TRBV30
cdr3_aa: CAWSVLGRPSTDTQYF

j_call: TRBJ1-1
v_call: TRBV29-1
cdr3_aa: CSVYLPAEPSGTEAFF

j_call: TRBJ2-5
v_call: TRBV30
cdr3_aa: CAWSTRDRGSETQYF

j_call: TRBJ2-1
v_call: TRBV27
cdr3_aa: CASSTATGGNEQFF